Below, 10 T cell receptor beta chains from the same sample are listed, as sequenced in a study of blood T cell repertoires in COVID-19. Repertoires were generated with immunoSEQ multiplex PCR, while TCRdb's copy carries only in-frame clones and drops some. Of 140,000 to 150,000 clones in the sample, roughly 90% were seen once. The sequenced sample consisted of peripheral blood. Receptors originate from a human donor in a cohort sampled during active COVID-19.

The V gene is TRBV28, the J gene TRBJ1-2; 7 bases agree with TRBD1. This CDR3 has 14 amino acids. Germline V gene lookup returns CDR1 MDHEN and CDR2 SYDVKM. V lost 2 bases to trimming and J lost 5 bases; unmatched junction nucleotides: 5. The CDR3 here is CASSLIGQVYGYTF. The CDR3 region has the DNA TGTGCCAGCAGTTTAATAGGACAGGTATATGGCTACACCTTC.

This rearrangement joins TRBV12-3 or TRBV12-4 to TRBJ2-7; TRBD1 agrees at 8 bases. The CDR3 totals 12 residues. V lost 3 bases to trimming and J lost 6 bases; unmatched junction nucleotides: 1. The CDR3 region is CASSLTGAEQYF. CDR3 bases: TGTGCCAGCAGTTTGACAGGGGCCGAGCAGTACTTC.

This sequence joins TRBV3-1 (or the pseudogene TRBV3-2) and TRBJ2-5, with D possibly TRBD2 on 6 matching bases. V lost 1 base and J 6 bases, leaving 15 bases between the germline ends. This CDR3 is built from 15 residues. The V gene's germline CDR1 is LGHDT and CDR2 YNNKEL (reference sequence). CDR3 nucleotide sequence: TGTGCCAGCAGCCAAGGACTAGAGGTCGGGAAGACCCAGTACTTC. Encoded protein: CASSQGLEVGKTQYF.

The chain couples TRBV7-6 to TRBJ2-2, with a tentative D call TRBD1 (6 bases). Per germline, CDR1 SGHVS and CDR2 FNYEAQ. This CDR3 comprises 16 residues. With 5 bases removed from V and 1 base from J, the gap between germline ends came to 14 bases. CDR3 amino acids: CASSARRTENTGELFF. CDR3 nucleotide sequence: TGTGCCAGCAGCGCCAGAAGGACAGAGAACACCGGGGAGCTGTTTTTT.

This clone showed up just once. The rearrangement links TRBV11-2 to TRBJ2-1, with 9 bases that match TRBD1. The V gene's germline CDR1 is SGHAT and CDR2 FQNNGV. The CDR3 is 17 residues long. Unmatched junction bases numbered 15, after V lost 3 bases and J lost 9 bases. CDR3 in DNA: TGTGCCAGCAGCTTCGGTAATTTGGCGGGGACAGGGATTGAGCAGTTCTTC. It encodes CASSFGNLAGTGIEQFF.

This chain links TRBV3-1 (or the pseudogene TRBV3-2) with TRBJ2-3; 8 nucleotides agree with TRBD2. V was clipped by 1 base and J by 4 bases; unmatched bases: 7. The CDR3 contains 16 residues. Germline-derived CDR1 and CDR2 are LGHDT and YNNKEL (reference sequence). As DNA, the CDR3 is TGTGCCAGCAGCCAAGTTACGCGGGGGGCGGCAGATACGCAGTATTTT. Protein: CASSQVTRGAADTQYF.

The rearrangement links TRBV6-1 to TRBJ2-7; 8 bases line up with TRBD2. CDR3 length equals 15 residues. Germline-derived CDR1 and CDR2 are MNHNS and SASEGT. The V segment lost 1 base and the J segment 4 bases; nucleotides outside the gene matches: 6. CDR3 protein: CASSEGGSGSYEQYF. CDR3 nucleotides: TGTGCCAGCAGTGAAGGGGGGAGCGGGAGTTACGAGCAGTACTTC.

This chain joins TRBV4-3 and TRBJ2-2; 7 positions agree with TRBD1. Germline V gives CDR1 LGHNA, CDR2 YSLEER. There are 14 residues in the CDR3. Germline trimming cut 3 bases from V and 4 bases from J; bases unmatched to any gene: 2. CDR3 region: CASSHDRVTGELFF. CDR3 nucleotides: TGCGCCAGCAGCCACGACAGGGTCACCGGGGAGCTGTTTTTT.

This clone was seen just once. V is TRBV28 and J is TRBJ2-7, with unresolved D. The CDR3 is made up of 11 amino acids. Germline CDR1 is MDHEN and CDR2 is SYDVKM. Trimming removed 7 bases from V and 0 bases from J, with 4 bases in between. CDR3 region: CASTSSYEQYF. DNA of the CDR3: TGTGCCAGCACCAGCTCCTACGAGCAGTACTTC. Based on the CDR3 plus reference TRBV28 and TRBJ2-7, the full variable domain is DVKVTQSSRYLVKRTGEKVFLECVQDMDHENMFWYRQDPGLGLRLIYFSYDVKMKEKGDIPEGYSVSREKKERFSLILESASTNQTSMYLCASTSSYEQYFGPGTRLTVT.

The chain carries TRBV27 and TRBJ2-7; 8 bases are a match to TRBD2. Trimming removed 10 bases from V and 4 bases from J; junction bases left unmatched: 15. Germline V gene lookup returns CDR1 MNHEY and CDR2 SMNVEV (reference sequence). This CDR3 is built from 15 residues. The CDR3 coding sequence is TGTGCCAATACCGGGACGAACGGGAGGGATTACGAGCAGTACTTC. It codes for CANTGTNGRDYEQYF.